This entry concerns a single T cell receptor beta chain. This sample is part of a study of blood T cell repertoires in COVID-19. Across the whole study: T cells, B-cell-depleted T cells, or PBMCs supplied cDNA or gDNA.

Individuals drawn from under 30 US areas were about 18 to 95 years old. Self-reported history from a screening survey and questionnaire set each donor's cohort. Original processing notes: Reference gene primer amplification gave estimated nucleated cell counts. Method: immunoSEQ multiplex PCR; TCRdb's copy keeps in-frame clones and lacks some. V and J calls plus clone size are reproduced from that table; the DNA served to infer D and trimming. In the table there are fewer than 250,000 clones, about 87% of which are singletons. The TCR comes from a woman in her thirties with acute COVID-19. Sequences were obtained from PBMCs or T cells enriched from blood (not recorded which).

This CDR3 is CASSRGQINQPQHF. The CDR3 DNA follows: TGTGCCAGCAGCAGGGGGCAGATTAATCAGCCCCAGCATTTT. This chain connects TRBV7-8 to TRBJ1-5; 7 bases line up with TRBD1. CDR1 and CDR2 (germline): SGHVS, FQNEAQ. Trimming took 5 bases from V and 4 from J; bases not matched to a gene: 5. The CDR3 is made up of 14 amino acids.